This T cell receptor beta chain was documented in a study of cytomegalovirus exposure and HLA in healthy donors. Overall study findings and caveats: Researchers catalogued 160 or so TCR beta chains as cytomegalovirus-associated. Later, an analysis found that common viral pathogens appeared to be linked with several of the most significant clusters.

This clone has a handful of counts. The antigen remains undetermined. The study sampled nominally healthy donors, though unrecorded immune exposures were likely. The PCR employed 60 Vbeta primers together with 13 Jbeta primers. Source study methods: Among the unique TCR beta chains that a later analysis counted, some 73 million in all, about 10 million were shared. Sequencing used immunoSEQ multiplex PCR; TCRdb keeps in-frame clones, though not all of them. V, J and clone size are taken as reported in that table, and D and trimming were inferred from the DNA itself. The data hold about 120,000 clones, with about four fifths observed a single time. The CDR3 runs 13 residues. In germline, CDR1 is SGHRS, CDR2 YFSETQ. Between the trimmed V and J ends, which lost 1 base and 7 bases, there was a span of 9 bases.

This receptor was obtained from a human donor in good health. The sample taken for sequencing was PBMCs. This sequence joins TRBV5-1 and TRBJ2-1; D uncertain. CDR3 sequence (DNA): TGCGCCAGCAGCTTGTTTGCGACAAATGAGCAGTTCTTC. Its protein is CASSLFATNEQFF. Together with reference TRBV5-1 and TRBJ2-1, the CDR3 gives the full variable domain: KAGVTQTPRYLIKTRGQQVTLSCSPISGHRSVSWYQQTPGQGLQFLFEYFSETQRNKGNFPGRFSGRQFSNSRSEMNVSTLELGDSALYLCASSLFATNEQFFGPGTRLTVL.